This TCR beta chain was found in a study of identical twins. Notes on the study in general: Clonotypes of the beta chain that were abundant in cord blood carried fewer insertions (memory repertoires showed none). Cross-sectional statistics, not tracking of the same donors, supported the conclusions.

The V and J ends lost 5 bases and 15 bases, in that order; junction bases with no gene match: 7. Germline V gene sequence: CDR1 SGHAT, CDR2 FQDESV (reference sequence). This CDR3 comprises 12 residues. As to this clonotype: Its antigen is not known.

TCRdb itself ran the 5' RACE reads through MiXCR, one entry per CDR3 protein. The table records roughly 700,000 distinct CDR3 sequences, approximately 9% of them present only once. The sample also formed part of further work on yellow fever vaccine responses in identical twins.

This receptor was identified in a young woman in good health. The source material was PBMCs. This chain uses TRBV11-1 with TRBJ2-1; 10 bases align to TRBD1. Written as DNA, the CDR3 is TGTGCCAGCAGCCCCGACAGGGGGCGTCGGTTCTTC. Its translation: CASSPDRGRRFF. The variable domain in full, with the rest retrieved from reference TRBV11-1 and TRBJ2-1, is EAEVAQSPRYKITEKSQAVAFWCDPISGHATLYWYRQILGQGPELLVQFQDESVVDDSQLPKDRFSAERLKGVDSTLKIQPAELGDSAMYLCASSPDRGRRFFGPGTRLTVL.